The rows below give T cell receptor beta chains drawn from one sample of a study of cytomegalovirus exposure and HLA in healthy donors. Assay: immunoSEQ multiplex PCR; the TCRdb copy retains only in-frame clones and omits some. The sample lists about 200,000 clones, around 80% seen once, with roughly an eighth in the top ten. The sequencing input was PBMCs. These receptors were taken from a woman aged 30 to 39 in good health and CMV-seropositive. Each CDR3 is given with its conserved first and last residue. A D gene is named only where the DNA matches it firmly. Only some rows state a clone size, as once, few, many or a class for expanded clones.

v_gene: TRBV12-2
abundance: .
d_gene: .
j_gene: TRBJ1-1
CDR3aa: CASRLNTGSNTEAFF
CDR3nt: TGTGCAAGTCGCTTAAATACAGGGTCGAACACTGAAGCTTTCTTT

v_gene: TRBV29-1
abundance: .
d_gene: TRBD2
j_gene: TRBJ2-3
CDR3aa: CSGLQSGTPQDTQYF
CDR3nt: TGCAGCGGACTTCAGAGCGGGACGCCACAAGATACGCAGTATTTT

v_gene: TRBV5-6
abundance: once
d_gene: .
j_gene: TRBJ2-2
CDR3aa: CASSSYEWTGELFF
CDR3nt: TGTGCCAGCAGCTCTTACGAGTGGACCGGGGAGCTGTTTTTT

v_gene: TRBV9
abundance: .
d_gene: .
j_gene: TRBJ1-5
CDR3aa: CASSAFDSYNQPQHF
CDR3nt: TGTGCCAGCAGCGCATTCGACAGCTACAATCAGCCCCAGCATTTT

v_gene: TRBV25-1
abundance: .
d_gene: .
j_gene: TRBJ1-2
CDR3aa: CASQGAHYTF
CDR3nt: TGTGCCAGCCAGGGCGCCCATTACACCTTC

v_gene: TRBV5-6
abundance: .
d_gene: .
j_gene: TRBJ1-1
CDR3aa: CASSLRRGGMNTEAFF
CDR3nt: TGTGCCAGCAGCTTGAGGAGGGGAGGTATGAACACTGAAGCTTTCTTT

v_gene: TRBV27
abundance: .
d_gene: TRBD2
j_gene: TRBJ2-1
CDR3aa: CASSLGTSDVQALGLADYNEQFF
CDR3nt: TGTGCCAGCAGTTTAGGAACAAGTGATGTCCAAGCCCTTGGACTAGCGGACTACAATGAGCAGTTCTTC

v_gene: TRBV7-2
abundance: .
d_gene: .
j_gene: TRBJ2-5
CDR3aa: CASSQSGTQYF
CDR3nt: TGTGCCAGCAGCCAAAGCGGGACCCAGTACTTC

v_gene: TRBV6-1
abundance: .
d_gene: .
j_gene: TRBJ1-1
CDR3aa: CASSGTVMNTEAFF
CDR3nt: TGTGCCAGCAGTGGGACAGTCATGAACACTGAAGCTTTCTTT

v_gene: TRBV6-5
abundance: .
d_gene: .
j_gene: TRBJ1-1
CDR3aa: CASYRANTEAFF
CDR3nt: TGTGCCAGTTACAGGGCGAACACTGAAGCTTTCTTT

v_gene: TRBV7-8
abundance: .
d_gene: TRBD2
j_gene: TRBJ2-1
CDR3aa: CASSSAGLAVNEQFF
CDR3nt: TGTGCCAGCAGCTCGGCGGGACTAGCGGTCAATGAGCAGTTCTTC

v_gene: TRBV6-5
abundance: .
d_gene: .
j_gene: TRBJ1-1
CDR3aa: CASTAASDTEAFF
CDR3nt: TGTGCCAGCACCGCGGCTTCCGACACTGAAGCTTTCTTT

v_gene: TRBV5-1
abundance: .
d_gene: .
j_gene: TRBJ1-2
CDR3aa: CASSYLGKGDGYTF
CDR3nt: TGCGCCAGCAGCTACTTGGGAAAAGGGGATGGCTACACCTTC

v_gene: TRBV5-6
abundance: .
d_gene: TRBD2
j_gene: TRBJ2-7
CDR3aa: CASSFASGPREQYF
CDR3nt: TGTGCCAGCAGCTTTGCTAGCGGCCCCAGAGAGCAGTACTTC

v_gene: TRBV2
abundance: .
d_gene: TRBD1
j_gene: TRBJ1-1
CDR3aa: CASSKSGGNTEAFF
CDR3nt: TGTGCCAGCAGTAAGTCAGGGGGAAACACTGAAGCTTTCTTT

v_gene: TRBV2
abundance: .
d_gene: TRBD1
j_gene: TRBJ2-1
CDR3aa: CASRMWTGNNEQFF
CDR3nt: TGTGCCAGCAGGATGTGGACAGGGAACAATGAGCAGTTCTTC